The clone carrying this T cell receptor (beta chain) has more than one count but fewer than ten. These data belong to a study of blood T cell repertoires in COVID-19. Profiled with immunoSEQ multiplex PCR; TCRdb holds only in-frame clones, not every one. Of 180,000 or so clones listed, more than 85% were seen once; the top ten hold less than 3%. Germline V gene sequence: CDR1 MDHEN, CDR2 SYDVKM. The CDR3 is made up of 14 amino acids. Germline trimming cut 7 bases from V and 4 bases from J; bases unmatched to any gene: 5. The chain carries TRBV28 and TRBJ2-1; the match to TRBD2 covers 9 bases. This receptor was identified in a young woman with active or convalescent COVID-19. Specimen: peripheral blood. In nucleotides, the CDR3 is TGTGCCAGCAACACCGGACTAGCGTACAATGAGCAGTTCTTC. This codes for CASNTGLAYNEQFF.